This T cell receptor beta chain was captured in a study of T cell repertoires in aging, cancer and after chemotherapy. Background on the study: Clear clonal overlap appeared across healthy donor samples taken over several months to years. Broader study findings: Untreated cancer patients had significantly lower blood TCR diversity than age-matched healthy donors. Rebound thymic output was suggested by rising median generation probability during chemotherapy in each cancer cohort.

This clonotype came up a few times. Its antigen is not identified. Multiplex touch-down PCR with TRB-A/B primers amplified rearranged V-D-J TRB sequences. TCRdb fed the multiplex PCR reads into MiXCR, producing one record per CDR3 protein. Of 9,000 or so distinct CDR3 sequences listed, roughly two fifths were seen once; the top ten hold around 3.3%. The CDR3 sequence is 13 residues long. Germline CDR1 reads MNHEY; CDR2 reads SMNVEV (reference sequence). With V trimmed by 3 bases and J by 7 bases, 5 bases remained unmatched. TCR beta rearrangements were amplified from peripheral blood genomic DNA. Sequenced material: blood. The clonotype comes from a human donor in good health. This chain joins TRBV27 and TRBJ1-2, with 7 bases matching TRBD1. As DNA, the CDR3 is TGTGCCAGCAGTTTCAGGGGGGGCAGTGGCTACACCTTC. The encoded protein is CASSFRGGSGYTF.